Listed below are T cell receptor beta chains from one sample, sequenced in a study of blood T cell repertoires in COVID-19. Generated by immunoSEQ multiplex PCR, the TCRdb table keeps only in-frame clones and is missing some. Here the sample spans a few hundred thousand clones, around 89% being singletons. The sample consisted of PBMCs or T cells enriched from blood (not recorded which). All receptors derive from a woman aged 30 to 39 who had recovered from COVID-19. Each CDR3 is given with its conserved first and last residue. D genes are given only for firm matches. Clone size is shown for a subset of rows, as once, few, many or a class of expanded clone.

d_gene: TRBD1
v_gene: TRBV29-1
j_gene: TRBJ1-1
abundance: -
CDR3aa: CSVAKGTGLTEAFF
CDR3nt: TGCAGCGTCGCAAAAGGGACAGGGCTCACTGAAGCTTTCTTT

d_gene: TRBD2
v_gene: TRBV28
j_gene: TRBJ2-7
abundance: -
CDR3aa: CASSFQLAGVPSYEQYF
CDR3nt: TGTGCCAGCAGTTTCCAACTAGCGGGAGTTCCGTCCTACGAGCAGTACTTC

d_gene: -
v_gene: TRBV24-1
j_gene: TRBJ2-2
abundance: few
CDR3aa: CATSDRVTASTGELFF
CDR3nt: TGTGCCACCAGTGATAGGGTGACAGCTTCCACCGGGGAGCTGTTTTTT

d_gene: -
v_gene: TRBV11-3
j_gene: TRBJ2-3
abundance: -
CDR3aa: CASSLGGGSTDTQYF
CDR3nt: TGTGCCAGCAGCCTGGGGGGAGGCAGCACAGATACGCAGTATTTT

d_gene: -
v_gene: TRBV2
j_gene: TRBJ2-3
abundance: -
CDR3aa: CASSDPQGDSSTDTQYF
CDR3nt: TGTGCCAGCAGTGACCCGCAGGGGGACTCTAGCACAGATACGCAGTATTTT

d_gene: TRBD2
v_gene: TRBV6-1
j_gene: TRBJ2-1
abundance: few
CDR3aa: CASSEEGPSGIYNEQFF
CDR3nt: TGTGCCAGCAGTGAAGAGGGGCCTAGCGGGATCTACAATGAGCAGTTCTTC

d_gene: TRBD1
v_gene: TRBV10-3
j_gene: TRBJ1-2
abundance: -
CDR3aa: CAISEDRAPIDGYTF
CDR3nt: TGTGCCATCAGTGAGGACAGGGCTCCGATCGATGGCTACACCTTC

d_gene: -
v_gene: TRBV5-4
j_gene: TRBJ1-1
abundance: once
CDR3aa: CASSLDGHRNTEAFF
CDR3nt: TGTGCCAGCAGCTTGGATGGACACAGGAACACTGAAGCTTTCTTT

d_gene: TRBD1
v_gene: TRBV6-6
j_gene: TRBJ1-2
abundance: once
CDR3aa: CASSAPRTGDGYGYTF
CDR3nt: TGTGCCAGCAGTGCGCCGCGGACAGGGGATGGCTATGGCTACACCTTC

d_gene: TRBD1
v_gene: TRBV29-1
j_gene: TRBJ1-4
abundance: -
CDR3aa: CSIRGDSTEKLFF
CDR3nt: TGCAGCATCCGAGGGGACAGCACCGAAAAACTGTTTTTT

d_gene: -
v_gene: TRBV18
j_gene: TRBJ1-1
abundance: -
CDR3aa: CASSPGVNTEAFF
CDR3nt: TGTGCCAGCTCACCGGGAGTGAACACTGAAGCTTTCTTT

d_gene: -
v_gene: TRBV30
j_gene: TRBJ2-7
abundance: -
CDR3aa: CAGSGWHEQYF
CDR3nt: TGTGCCGGATCGGGGTGGCACGAGCAGTACTTC

d_gene: -
v_gene: TRBV5-1
j_gene: TRBJ1-1
abundance: -
CDR3aa: CASSLAQANTEAFF
CDR3nt: TGCGCCAGCAGCTTGGCACAGGCGAACACTGAAGCTTTCTTT

d_gene: TRBD1
v_gene: TRBV27
j_gene: TRBJ2-5
abundance: once
CDR3aa: CASSRRQGVRETQYF
CDR3nt: TGTGCCAGCAGTAGAAGACAGGGGGTACGAGAGACCCAGTACTTC

d_gene: -
v_gene: TRBV7-3
j_gene: TRBJ1-2
abundance: -
CDR3aa: CASSLYPGNYGYTF
CDR3nt: TGTGCCAGCAGCTTATACCCAGGGAACTATGGCTACACCTTC

d_gene: -
v_gene: TRBV9
j_gene: TRBJ1-3
abundance: -
CDR3aa: CASSVGPRSSGNTIYF
CDR3nt: TGTGCCAGCAGCGTAGGACCACGGAGCTCTGGAAACACCATATATTTT

d_gene: -
v_gene: TRBV4-2
j_gene: TRBJ1-1
abundance: -
CDR3aa: CASSQDPRGERTEAFF
CDR3nt: TGTGCCAGCAGCCAAGATCCTCGCGGGGAACGCACTGAAGCTTTCTTT

d_gene: TRBD1
v_gene: TRBV12-3/TRBV12-4
j_gene: TRBJ1-1
abundance: once
CDR3aa: CATKTGAHYAFF
CDR3nt: TGTGCCACCAAGACAGGGGCCCATTATGCTTTCTTT

d_gene: -
v_gene: TRBV4-1
j_gene: TRBJ1-2
abundance: once
CDR3aa: CASSQDPRRRLPLEVNGYTF
CDR3nt: TGCGCCAGCAGCCAAGACCCTCGGAGAAGGCTGCCCCTCGAAGTTAATGGCTACACCTTC

d_gene: -
v_gene: TRBV19
j_gene: TRBJ2-1
abundance: -
CDR3aa: CASSIRGWANEQFF
CDR3nt: TGTGCCAGTAGTATACGGGGGTGGGCCAATGAGCAGTTCTTC

d_gene: TRBD2
v_gene: TRBV11-2
j_gene: TRBJ2-1
abundance: -
CDR3aa: CASSLGLADNEQFF
CDR3nt: TGTGCCAGCAGCCTGGGACTAGCCGACAATGAGCAGTTCTTC

d_gene: TRBD1
v_gene: TRBV19
j_gene: TRBJ1-1
abundance: -
CDR3aa: CASSIQGQGNTEAFF
CDR3nt: TGTGCCAGTAGTATACAAGGACAGGGTAACACTGAAGCTTTCTTT

d_gene: -
v_gene: TRBV19
j_gene: TRBJ2-1
abundance: -
CDR3aa: CASSTLTSHEQFF
CDR3nt: TGTGCCAGTAGTACGCTGACTAGTCATGAGCAGTTCTTC

d_gene: -
v_gene: TRBV12-3/TRBV12-4
j_gene: TRBJ2-7
abundance: -
CDR3aa: CASSRQAYEQYF
CDR3nt: TGTGCCAGCTCGAGACAGGCCTACGAGCAGTACTTC

d_gene: TRBD1
v_gene: TRBV24-1
j_gene: TRBJ1-1
abundance: -
CDR3aa: CATSNSQGGNTEAFF
CDR3nt: TGTGCCACCAGTAACAGCCAGGGGGGGAACACTGAAGCTTTCTTT

d_gene: -
v_gene: TRBV5-8
j_gene: TRBJ2-7
abundance: -
CDR3aa: CASSKRGSYEQYF
CDR3nt: TGTGCCAGCAGCAAGAGGGGGTCCTACGAGCAGTACTTC

d_gene: -
v_gene: TRBV11-2
j_gene: TRBJ1-4
abundance: -
CDR3aa: CASSLSGGKLFF
CDR3nt: TGTGCCAGCAGCTTATCCGGTGGAAAACTGTTTTTT

d_gene: -
v_gene: TRBV7-2
j_gene: TRBJ2-1
abundance: once
CDR3aa: CASSPSSSYNEQFF
CDR3nt: TGTGCCAGCTCGCCTAGCTCCTCCTACAATGAGCAGTTCTTC

d_gene: -
v_gene: TRBV18
j_gene: TRBJ1-2
abundance: -
CDR3aa: CASEDGGNYGYTF
CDR3nt: TGTGCCAGCGAAGACGGAGGGAACTATGGCTACACCTTC

d_gene: -
v_gene: TRBV7-2
j_gene: TRBJ1-3
abundance: -
CDR3aa: CASSLVGGAGNTIYF
CDR3nt: TGTGCCAGCAGCTTAGTCGGGGGGGCTGGAAACACCATATATTTT

d_gene: -
v_gene: TRBV28
j_gene: TRBJ1-2
abundance: -
CDR3aa: CASSFGVNYGYTF
CDR3nt: TGTGCCAGCAGTTTCGGGGTTAACTATGGCTACACCTTC

d_gene: -
v_gene: TRBV7-6
j_gene: TRBJ2-5
abundance: -
CDR3aa: CASSSTGRAETQYF
CDR3nt: TGTGCCAGCAGCTCCACAGGGAGGGCAGAGACCCAGTACTTC

d_gene: -
v_gene: TRBV5-8
j_gene: TRBJ1-5
abundance: -
CDR3aa: CASSLGGFQPQHF
CDR3nt: TGTGCCAGCAGCTTGGGAGGGTTTCAGCCCCAGCATTTT

d_gene: -
v_gene: TRBV9
j_gene: TRBJ2-1
abundance: -
CDR3aa: CASSVGGGPVEQFF
CDR3nt: TGTGCCAGCAGCGTAGGGGGAGGTCCGGTTGAGCAGTTCTTC

d_gene: TRBD1
v_gene: TRBV4-3
j_gene: TRBJ1-1
abundance: -
CDR3aa: CASSHGQGTTEAFF
CDR3nt: TGCGCCAGCAGCCACGGACAGGGTACCACTGAAGCTTTCTTT

d_gene: -
v_gene: TRBV18
j_gene: TRBJ1-3
abundance: -
CDR3aa: CASSLSLPGNTIYF
CDR3nt: TGTGCCAGCTCACTCAGTTTACCTGGAAACACCATATATTTT

d_gene: -
v_gene: TRBV28
j_gene: TRBJ1-4
abundance: -
CDR3aa: CASSSGMSEKLFF
CDR3nt: TGTGCCAGCAGTTCCGGGATGAGCGAAAAACTGTTTTTT

d_gene: -
v_gene: TRBV5-1
j_gene: TRBJ2-1
abundance: -
CDR3aa: CASSERRASSYNEQFF
CDR3nt: TGCGCCAGCAGCGAGCGGCGGGCTAGCTCCTACAATGAGCAGTTCTTC

d_gene: TRBD1
v_gene: TRBV4-3
j_gene: TRBJ2-2
abundance: -
CDR3aa: CASSLRTGGLGELFF
CDR3nt: TGCGCCAGCAGCCTACGGACAGGGGGCCTCGGGGAGCTGTTTTTT

d_gene: -
v_gene: TRBV27
j_gene: TRBJ2-1
abundance: -
CDR3aa: CASSSPGLGDEQFF
CDR3nt: TGTGCCAGCAGTTCCCCAGGGCTGGGCGATGAGCAGTTCTTC

d_gene: -
v_gene: TRBV7-2
j_gene: TRBJ1-2
abundance: -
CDR3aa: CASSLGRNYGYTF
CDR3nt: TGTGCCAGCAGCCTGGGGAGGAACTATGGCTACACCTTC

d_gene: -
v_gene: TRBV19
j_gene: TRBJ2-7
abundance: -
CDR3aa: CASSFVAGRYEQYF
CDR3nt: TGTGCCAGTAGTTTTGTGGCAGGGCGGTACGAGCAGTACTTC

d_gene: -
v_gene: TRBV3-1/TRBV3-2
j_gene: TRBJ1-3
abundance: -
CDR3aa: CASSQAYGTRNSGNTIYF
CDR3nt: TGTGCCAGCAGCCAAGCCTATGGGACACGGAACTCTGGAAACACCATATATTTT

d_gene: -
v_gene: TRBV10-3
j_gene: TRBJ1-1
abundance: once
CDR3aa: CAVATGANTEAFF
CDR3nt: TGTGCCGTGGCGACAGGAGCGAACACTGAAGCTTTCTTT

d_gene: -
v_gene: TRBV7-8
j_gene: TRBJ1-2
abundance: -
CDR3aa: CASSLAEDSGYGYTF
CDR3nt: TGTGCCAGCAGCTTAGCGGAGGACAGTGGCTATGGCTACACCTTC

d_gene: TRBD2
v_gene: TRBV7-3
j_gene: TRBJ2-2
abundance: -
CDR3aa: CASSLAREYTGELFF
CDR3nt: TGTGCCAGCAGCTTGGCGCGGGAGTACACCGGGGAGCTGTTTTTT

d_gene: -
v_gene: TRBV6-5
j_gene: TRBJ1-5
abundance: -
CDR3aa: CASSSQGRSNQPQHF
CDR3nt: TGTGCCAGCAGTTCACAGGGACGTAGCAATCAGCCCCAGCATTTT

d_gene: -
v_gene: TRBV10-2
j_gene: TRBJ1-6
abundance: -
CDR3aa: CATADSRYNSPLHF
CDR3nt: TGCGCCACTGCGGACAGTCGGTATAATTCACCCCTCCACTTT

d_gene: -
v_gene: TRBV15
j_gene: TRBJ1-6
abundance: -
CDR3aa: CATSANGPGNSPLHF
CDR3nt: TGTGCCACCAGCGCCAACGGGCCGGGAAATTCACCCCTCCACTTT

d_gene: -
v_gene: TRBV20-1
j_gene: TRBJ1-5
abundance: few
CDR3aa: CSAKGSRPQHF
CDR3nt: TGCAGTGCGAAAGGGAGTAGGCCCCAGCATTTT

d_gene: -
v_gene: TRBV7-9
j_gene: TRBJ2-6
abundance: -
CDR3aa: CATPGETGSGANVLTF
CDR3nt: TGTGCCACCCCCGGAGAAACGGGCTCTGGGGCCAACGTCCTGACTTTC

d_gene: -
v_gene: TRBV7-2
j_gene: TRBJ1-5
abundance: once
CDR3aa: CASSLGTLFREELDQPQHF
CDR3nt: TGTGCCAGCAGCTTAGGGACTCTATTCAGGGAGGAGTTGGATCAGCCCCAGCATTTT

d_gene: TRBD2
v_gene: TRBV19
j_gene: TRBJ2-7
abundance: -
CDR3aa: CASFPGLAGGPYEQYF
CDR3nt: TGTGCCAGTTTCCCGGGACTAGCGGGAGGTCCCTACGAGCAGTACTTC

d_gene: TRBD1
v_gene: TRBV19
j_gene: TRBJ1-6
abundance: -
CDR3aa: CASAQGTNNSPLHF
CDR3nt: TGTGCCAGCGCACAGGGGACCAATAATTCACCCCTCCACTTT

d_gene: TRBD1
v_gene: TRBV20-1
j_gene: TRBJ1-2
abundance: -
CDR3aa: CSASSDRVGGYTF
CDR3nt: TGCAGTGCTAGTTCCGACAGGGTGGGAGGCTACACCTTC

d_gene: -
v_gene: TRBV27
j_gene: TRBJ1-1
abundance: -
CDR3aa: CASSKSQGANTEAFF
CDR3nt: TGTGCCAGCAGTAAATCACAGGGCGCAAACACTGAAGCTTTCTTT